These 4 T cell receptor beta chains were sequenced from one sample in a study of early T cells in non-severe SARS-CoV-2 infection. TCRdb processed the 5' RACE reads anew with MiXCR; each CDR3 protein has one entry. The sample shows about 55,000 distinct CDR3 sequences, approximately 8% of them seen only once. Sequenced sample: whole blood. These receptors were obtained from an adult who was a healthcare worker with PCR-confirmed SARS-CoV-2 infection or an uninfected control (not recorded which).

This clonotype was seen ten or more times. The chain links TRBV7-2 to TRBJ2-1; TRBD1 agrees at 7 bases. Germline-derived CDR1 and CDR2 are SGHTA and FQGNSA. This CDR3 has 15 residues. The ends lost 5 bases at V and 3 bases at J; junction bases unmatched: 7. Here the CDR3 reads CASSLPGQSYNEQFF. The CDR3 coding sequence is TGTGCCAGCAGCCTTCCGGGACAGAGCTACAATGAGCAGTTCTTC.

CDR3 in DNA: TGTGCCAGCAGCCTGACACAGGGGGCCTTCAATGGCTACACCTTC. Encoded protein: CASSLTQGAFNGYTF. The J gene is TRBJ1-2, the V gene TRBV7-6; 9 bases match TRBD1. Per germline, CDR1 SGHVS and CDR2 FNYEAQ. This CDR3 comprises 15 residues. V shed 5 bases and J 6 bases; nucleotides not matched to a gene: 10.

At least ten counts were recorded for this clonotype. This chain links TRBV15 with TRBJ2-7; TRBD1 matches 9 bases. The CDR3 has 16 amino acids. The V and J ends lost 0 bases and 4 bases, in that order; junction bases with no gene match: 7. Germline values: CDR1 LNHNV, CDR2 YYDKDF (reference sequence). The CDR3 bases are TGTGCCACCAGCAGAGATCTGCCGGGACAGGGTTACGAGCAGTACTTC. It specifies CATSRDLPGQGYEQYF.

The chain has TRBV28 and TRBJ1-3; D gene uncertain. Trimming removed 3 bases at V and 2 bases at J, with 5 bases between. CDR3 length equals 13 residues. Germline values: CDR1 MDHEN, CDR2 SYDVKM. This CDR3 reads CASSLPAGNTIYF. CDR3 DNA sequence: TGTGCCAGCAGTTTGCCGGCTGGAAACACCATATATTTT.